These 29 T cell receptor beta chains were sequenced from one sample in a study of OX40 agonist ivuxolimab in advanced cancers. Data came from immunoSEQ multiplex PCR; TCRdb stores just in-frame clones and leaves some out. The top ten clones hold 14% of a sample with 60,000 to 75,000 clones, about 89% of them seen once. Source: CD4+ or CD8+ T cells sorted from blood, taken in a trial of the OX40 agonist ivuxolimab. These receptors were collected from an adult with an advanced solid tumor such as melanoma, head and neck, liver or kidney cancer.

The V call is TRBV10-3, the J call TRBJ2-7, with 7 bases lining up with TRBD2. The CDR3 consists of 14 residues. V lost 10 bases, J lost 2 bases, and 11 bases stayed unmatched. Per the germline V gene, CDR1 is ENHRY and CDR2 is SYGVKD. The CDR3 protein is CATIGRAGAYEQYF. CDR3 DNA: TGTGCCACCATCGGCCGGGCGGGAGCCTACGAGCAGTACTTC.

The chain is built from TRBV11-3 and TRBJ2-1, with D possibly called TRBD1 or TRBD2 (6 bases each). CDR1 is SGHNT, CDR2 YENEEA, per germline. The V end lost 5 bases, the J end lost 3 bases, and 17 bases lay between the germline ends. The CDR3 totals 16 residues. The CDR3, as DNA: TGTGCCAGCAGCCAAGGGTTAGGGGGGCTCTACAATGAGCAGTTCTTC. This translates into CASSQGLGGLYNEQFF.

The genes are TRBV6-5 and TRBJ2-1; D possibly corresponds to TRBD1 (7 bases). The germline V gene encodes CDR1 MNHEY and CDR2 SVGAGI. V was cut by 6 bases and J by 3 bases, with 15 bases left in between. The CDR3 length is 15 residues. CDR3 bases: TGTGCCAGCAGCCTCGGAGGGGGCTACTACAATGAGCAGTTCTTC. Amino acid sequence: CASSLGGGYYNEQFF.

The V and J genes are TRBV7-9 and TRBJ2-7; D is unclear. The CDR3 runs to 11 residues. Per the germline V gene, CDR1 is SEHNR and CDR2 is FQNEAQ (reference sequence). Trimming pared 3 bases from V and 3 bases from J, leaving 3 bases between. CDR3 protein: CASSFRYEQYF. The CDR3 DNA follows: TGTGCCAGCAGCTTCCGCTACGAGCAGTACTTC.

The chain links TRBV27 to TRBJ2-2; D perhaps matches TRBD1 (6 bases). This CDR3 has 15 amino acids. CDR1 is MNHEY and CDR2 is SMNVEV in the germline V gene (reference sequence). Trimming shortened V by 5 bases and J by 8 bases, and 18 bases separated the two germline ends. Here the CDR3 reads CASSPWSRGSGELFF. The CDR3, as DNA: TGTGCCAGCAGTCCATGGTCTAGGGGGTCTGGGGAGCTGTTTTTT.

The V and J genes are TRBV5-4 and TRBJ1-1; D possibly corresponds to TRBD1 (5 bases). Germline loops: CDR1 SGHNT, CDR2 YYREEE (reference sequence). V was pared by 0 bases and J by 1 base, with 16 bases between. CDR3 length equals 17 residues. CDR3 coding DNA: TGTGCCAGCAGCTTGGCGTTGGGGGAGAGGGCGAACACTGAAGCTTTCTTT. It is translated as CASSLALGERANTEAFF.

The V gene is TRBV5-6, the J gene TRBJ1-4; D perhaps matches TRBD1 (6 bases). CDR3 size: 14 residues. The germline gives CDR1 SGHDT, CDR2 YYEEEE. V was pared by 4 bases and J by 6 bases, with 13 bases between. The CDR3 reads CASSSYRADEKLFF. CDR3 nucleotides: TGTGCCAGCAGCAGCTACAGGGCTGATGAAAAACTGTTTTTT.

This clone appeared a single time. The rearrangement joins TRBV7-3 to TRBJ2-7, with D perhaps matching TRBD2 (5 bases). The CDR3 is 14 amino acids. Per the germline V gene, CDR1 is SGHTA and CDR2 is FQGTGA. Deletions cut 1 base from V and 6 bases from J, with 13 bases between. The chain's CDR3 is CASSLMGTSSEQYF. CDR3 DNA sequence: TGTGCCAGCAGCTTAATGGGAACTAGTTCCGAGCAGTACTTC.

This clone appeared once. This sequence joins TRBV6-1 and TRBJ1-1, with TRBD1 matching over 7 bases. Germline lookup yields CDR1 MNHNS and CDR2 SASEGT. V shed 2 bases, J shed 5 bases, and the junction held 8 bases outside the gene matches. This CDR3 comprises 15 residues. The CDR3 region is CASSERQGLGTEAFF. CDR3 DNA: TGTGCCAGCAGTGAAAGACAGGGATTGGGAACTGAAGCTTTCTTT.

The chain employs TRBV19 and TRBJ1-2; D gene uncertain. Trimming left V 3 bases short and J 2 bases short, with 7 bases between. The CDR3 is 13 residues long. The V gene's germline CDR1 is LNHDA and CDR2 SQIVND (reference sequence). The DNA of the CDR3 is TGTGCCAGTAGTATGGGTTCCAACTATGGCTACACCTTC. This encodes CASSMGSNYGYTF.

CDR3 coding DNA: TGCAGCGTTGGCGAGGGTGGGCAGTACTTC. Residues: CSVGEGGQYF. The gene calls are TRBV29-1 and TRBJ2-7; D might be TRBD2 (5 bases). V shed 4 bases and J shed 9 bases, with 10 bases lying between them. There are 10 residues in the CDR3. Germline V gene sequence: CDR1 SQVTM, CDR2 ANQGSEA.

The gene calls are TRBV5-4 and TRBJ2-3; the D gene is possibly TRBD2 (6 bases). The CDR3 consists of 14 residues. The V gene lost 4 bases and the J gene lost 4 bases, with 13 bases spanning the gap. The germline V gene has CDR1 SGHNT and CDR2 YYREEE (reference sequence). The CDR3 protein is CASSAEGLADTQYF. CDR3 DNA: TGTGCCAGCAGCGCGGAGGGGTTGGCAGATACGCAGTATTTT.

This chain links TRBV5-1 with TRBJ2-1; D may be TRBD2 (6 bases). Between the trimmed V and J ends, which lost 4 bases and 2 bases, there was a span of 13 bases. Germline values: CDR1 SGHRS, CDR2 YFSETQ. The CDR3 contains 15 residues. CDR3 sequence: CASSPGVAAYNEQFF. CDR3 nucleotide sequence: TGCGCCAGCAGCCCCGGGGTAGCGGCCTACAATGAGCAGTTCTTC.

The CDR3 spells CASSLPYQETQYF. CDR3 nucleotide sequence: TGTGCCAGCAGCTTGCCCTACCAAGAGACCCAGTACTTC. The rearrangement joins TRBV5-4 to TRBJ2-5; no firm D call. Deletions cut 1 base from V and 0 bases from J, with 4 bases between. The length of the CDR3 is 13 residues. Looked up from germline, CDR1 is SGHNT and CDR2 is YYREEE (reference sequence).

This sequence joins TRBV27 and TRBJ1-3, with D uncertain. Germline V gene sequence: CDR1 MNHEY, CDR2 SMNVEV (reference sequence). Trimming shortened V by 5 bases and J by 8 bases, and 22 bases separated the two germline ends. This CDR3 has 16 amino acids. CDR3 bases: TGTGCCAGCAGTCCTACCCGACCGACGACATTGGACACCATATATTTT. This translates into CASSPTRPTTLDTIYF.

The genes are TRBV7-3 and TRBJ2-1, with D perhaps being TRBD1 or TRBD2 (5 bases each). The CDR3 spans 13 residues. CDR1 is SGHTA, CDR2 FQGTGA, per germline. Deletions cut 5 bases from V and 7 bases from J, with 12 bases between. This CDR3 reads CASSPTRTNEQFF. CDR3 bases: TGTGCCAGCAGCCCAACTAGGACAAATGAGCAGTTCTTC. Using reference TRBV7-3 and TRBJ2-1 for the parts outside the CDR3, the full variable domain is GAGVSQTPSNKVTEKGKYVELRCDPISGHTALYWYRQSLGQGPEFLIYFQGTGAADDSGLPNDRFFAVRPEGSVSTLKIQRTERGDSAVYLCASSPTRTNEQFFGPGTRLTVL.

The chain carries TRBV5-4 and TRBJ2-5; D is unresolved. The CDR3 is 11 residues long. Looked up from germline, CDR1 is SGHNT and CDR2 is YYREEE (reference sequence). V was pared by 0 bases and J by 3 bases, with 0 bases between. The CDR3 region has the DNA TGTGCCAGCAGCTTGGAAGAGACCCAGTACTTC. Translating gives CASSLEETQYF.

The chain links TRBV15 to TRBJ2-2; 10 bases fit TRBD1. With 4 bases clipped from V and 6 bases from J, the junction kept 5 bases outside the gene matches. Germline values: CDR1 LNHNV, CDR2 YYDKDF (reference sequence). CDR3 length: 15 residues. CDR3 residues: CATSKGTGEAGELFF. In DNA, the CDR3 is TGTGCCACCAGCAAAGGGACAGGGGAGGCCGGGGAGCTGTTTTTT.

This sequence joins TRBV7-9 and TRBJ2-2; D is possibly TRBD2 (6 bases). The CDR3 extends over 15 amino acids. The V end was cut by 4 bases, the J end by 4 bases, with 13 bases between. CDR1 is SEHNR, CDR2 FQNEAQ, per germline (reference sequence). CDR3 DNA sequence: TGTGCCAGCAGCTCCAGACTAGTACTCACCGGGGAGCTGTTTTTT. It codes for CASSSRLVLTGELFF.

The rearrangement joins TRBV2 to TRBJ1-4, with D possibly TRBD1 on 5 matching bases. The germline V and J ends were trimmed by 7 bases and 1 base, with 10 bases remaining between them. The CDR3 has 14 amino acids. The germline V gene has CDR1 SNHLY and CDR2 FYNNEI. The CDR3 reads CASILDRTNEKLFF. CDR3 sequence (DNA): TGTGCCAGCATCCTCGACAGAACTAATGAAAAACTGTTTTTT.

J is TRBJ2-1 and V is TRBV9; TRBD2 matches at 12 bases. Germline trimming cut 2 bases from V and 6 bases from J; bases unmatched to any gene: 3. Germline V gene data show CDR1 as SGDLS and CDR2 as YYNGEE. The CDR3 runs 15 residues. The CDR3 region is CASSVRLAGANEQFF. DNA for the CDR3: TGTGCCAGCAGCGTCCGACTAGCGGGAGCCAATGAGCAGTTCTTC.

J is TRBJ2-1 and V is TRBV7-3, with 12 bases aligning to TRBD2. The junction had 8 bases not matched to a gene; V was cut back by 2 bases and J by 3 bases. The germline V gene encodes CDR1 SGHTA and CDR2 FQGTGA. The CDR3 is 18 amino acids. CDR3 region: CASSLGTLAGGYYNEQFF. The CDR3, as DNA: TGTGCCAGCAGCTTAGGGACTCTAGCGGGAGGGTACTACAATGAGCAGTTCTTC.

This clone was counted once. CDR3 sequence reads: CASSNPTNTGELFF. The CDR3 coding sequence is TGTGCCAGTAGTAACCCCACCAACACCGGGGAGCTGTTTTTT. This sequence joins TRBV19 and TRBJ2-2; no clear D gene. Germline CDR1 is LNHDA and CDR2 is SQIVND (reference sequence). V was pared by 4 bases and J by 2 bases, with 8 bases between. CDR3 length: 14 residues.

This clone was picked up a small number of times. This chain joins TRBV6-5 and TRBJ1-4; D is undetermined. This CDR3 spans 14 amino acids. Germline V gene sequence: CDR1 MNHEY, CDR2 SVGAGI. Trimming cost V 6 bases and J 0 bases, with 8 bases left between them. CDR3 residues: CASRDGSTNEKLFF. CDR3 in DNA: TGTGCCAGCAGGGACGGGTCAACTAATGAAAAACTGTTTTTT.

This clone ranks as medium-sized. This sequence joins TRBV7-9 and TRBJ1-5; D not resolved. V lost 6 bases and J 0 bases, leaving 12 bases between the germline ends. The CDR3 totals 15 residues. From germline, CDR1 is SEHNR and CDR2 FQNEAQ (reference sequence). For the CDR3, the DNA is TGTGCCAGCAGTTCAGGCCCCTATAGCAATCAGCCCCAGCATTTT. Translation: CASSSGPYSNQPQHF.

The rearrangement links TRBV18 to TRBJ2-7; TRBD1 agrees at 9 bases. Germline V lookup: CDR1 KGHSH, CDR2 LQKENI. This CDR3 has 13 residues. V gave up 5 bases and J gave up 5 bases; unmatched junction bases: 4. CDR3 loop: CASSGDREHEQYF. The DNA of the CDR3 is TGTGCCAGCTCAGGGGACAGGGAACACGAGCAGTACTTC.

This chain's CDR3 is CASSSTGTGSGSYTF. CDR3 DNA: TGTGCCAGCAGCTCCACCGGGACAGGTTCCGGCAGCTACACCTTC. The V and J genes are TRBV5-5 and TRBJ1-2, with 8 bases matching TRBD1. The V gene's germline CDR1 is SGHKS and CDR2 YYEKEE (reference sequence). Trimming cost V 3 bases and J 9 bases; bases outside gene matches: 13. There are 15 residues in the CDR3.

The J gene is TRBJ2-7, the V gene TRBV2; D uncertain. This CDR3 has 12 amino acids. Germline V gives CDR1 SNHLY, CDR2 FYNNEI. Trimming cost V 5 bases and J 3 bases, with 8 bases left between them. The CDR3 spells CASSRTVYEQYF. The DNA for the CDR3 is TGTGCCAGCAGTAGAACAGTCTACGAGCAGTACTTC.

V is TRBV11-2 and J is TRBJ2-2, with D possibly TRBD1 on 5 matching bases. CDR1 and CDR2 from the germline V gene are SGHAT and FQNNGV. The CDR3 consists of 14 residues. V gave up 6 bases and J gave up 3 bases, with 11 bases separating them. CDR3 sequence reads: CASSSDSYTGELFF. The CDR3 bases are TGTGCCAGCAGTTCTGACAGTTACACCGGGGAGCTGTTTTTT.